This is a list of T cell receptor beta chains from one sample in a study of T cells in Graves' hyperthyroidism and ophthalmopathy. Each CDR3 protein gets one entry after TCRdb re-called the multiplex PCR reads with MiXCR. The table records fewer than 250,000 distinct CDR3 sequences, approximately 25% of them present only once. Material: blood. The origin of the receptors is a woman in her thirties or forties with Graves' ophthalmopathy. Each CDR3 is given with its conserved first and last residue. The D gene is left open where the match is weak. Part of the rows lack a size; the others show once, few, many or a class for expanded clones.

V	D	size	J	DNA	CDR3
TRBV5-4	-	-	TRBJ2-7	TGTGCCAGCAGCTTGGGGGGACCGGCTGGCTACGAGCAGTACTTC	CASSLGGPAGYEQYF
TRBV5-1	-	many	TRBJ2-5	TGCGCCAGCAGGGTGGGAGTCCAAGAGACCCAGTACTTC	CASRVGVQETQYF
TRBV5-1	-	few	TRBJ2-2	TGCGCCAGCAGCTTGGGGGACCAACTCACCGGGGAGCTGTTTTTT	CASSLGDQLTGELFF
TRBV10-3	-	-	TRBJ2-5	TGTGCCATCAGTGGGCAGACCACCCAAGAGACCCAGTACTTC	CAISGQTTQETQYF
TRBV15	-	many	TRBJ2-7	TGTGCCACCAGCAGAGATTTGACCGGGATATCTTTATACGAGCAGTACTTC	CATSRDLTGISLYEQYF
TRBV4-2	TRBD2	once	TRBJ2-5	TGTGCCAGCAGCCAAGTTACTAGCGGGGGGGTGGAGACCCAGTACTTC	CASSQVTSGGVETQYF
TRBV2	-	many	TRBJ2-2	TGTGCCAGCAGTGAATACAGGGCCACCGGGGAGCTGTTTTTT	CASSEYRATGELFF
TRBV20-1	TRBD1	many	TRBJ2-7	TGCAGTGCCACCCGACAGGGGCGGCTCGAGCAGTACTTC	CSATRQGRLEQYF
TRBV14	-	many	TRBJ1-2	TGTGCCAGCAGCCCCTCGTTTACAGGGCCGGGCTACACCTTC	CASSPSFTGPGYTF
TRBV29-1	TRBD1	many	TRBJ1-2	TGCAGCGTTGAATCTGTGGGGCAGGGGGCGAACTATGGCTACACCTTC	CSVESVGQGANYGYTF
TRBV5-1	-	-	TRBJ2-5	TGCGCCAGCAGCTTGTTTGTAGCGACCGAGACCCAGTACTTC	CASSLFVATETQYF
TRBV30	TRBD1	-	TRBJ1-2	TGTGCCTGGACGGGACAGAGTAATAACTATGGCTACACCTTC	CAWTGQSNNYGYTF
TRBV6-5	-	-	TRBJ1-1	TGTGCCAGCAGTTACAGGCACTTGAACACTGAAGCTTTCTTT	CASSYRHLNTEAFF
TRBV7-9	-	-	TRBJ1-1	TGTGCCAGCCAGGAGGGTAGGAGGACTGAAGCTTTCTTT	CASQEGRRTEAFF
TRBV19	TRBD2	-	TRBJ2-5	TGTGCCAGTAGTAGGATGACTAGCAGACAAGAGACCCAGTACTTC	CASSRMTSRQETQYF
TRBV28	TRBD2	many	TRBJ2-5	TGTGCCAGCAGTGGTCAGAGGCTAGCGGGAAGGAAGAGAGAGACCCAGTACTTC	CASSGQRLAGRKRETQYF
TRBV24-1	-	many	TRBJ2-5	TGTGCCACCAGTGCTACCCCGTCGGGCGGCAGGCTCCAAGAGACCCAGTACTTC	CATSATPSGGRLQETQYF
TRBV11-1	-	many	TRBJ2-2	TGTGCCAGCAGCGTAACAGTCTCTCGGAACACCGGGGAGCTGTTTTTT	CASSVTVSRNTGELFF
TRBV20-1	TRBD1	-	TRBJ1-5	TGCAGTGTTGAGCAGGGGGATCAGCCCCAGCATTTT	CSVEQGDQPQHF
TRBV7-8	-	-	TRBJ2-5	TGTGCCAGCAGCTTATTCGGGCAGGGCCAAGAGACCCAGTACTTC	CASSLFGQGQETQYF
TRBV28	-	many	TRBJ2-3	TGTGCCAGCAGTGGGGACCCGACTAGCACAGATACGCAGTATTTT	CASSGDPTSTDTQYF
TRBV5-5	-	many	TRBJ2-5	TGTGCCAGCAGCCCCACTAGAGAAGAGACCCAGTACTTC	CASSPTREETQYF
TRBV29-1	TRBD1	-	TRBJ2-7	TGCAGCGCCGCGACAGGGGGCGTGTACGAGCAGTACTTC	CSAATGGVYEQYF
TRBV5-1	-	many	TRBJ2-2	TGCGCCAGCAGCGCCGTGGACGGGAACACCGGGGAGCTGTTTTTT	CASSAVDGNTGELFF
TRBV6-5	TRBD1	many	TRBJ2-5	TGTGCCAGCAGTTTAGTAGAGACAGGGGCAGAGACCCAGTACTTC	CASSLVETGAETQYF
TRBV5-1	-	many	TRBJ2-3	TGCGCCAGCAGCTTGGGGGGACATCACACAGATACGCAGTATTTT	CASSLGGHHTDTQYF
TRBV19	TRBD1	many	TRBJ2-5	TGTGCCAGTGGACAGGGGGAAGGAGAGACCCAGTACTTC	CASGQGEGETQYF
TRBV6-1	-	once	TRBJ1-2	TGTGCCAGCAGCGTCGACGGGCGATTCTATGGCTACACCTTC	CASSVDGRFYGYTF
TRBV28	-	many	TRBJ2-7	TGTGCCAGCAGTTTAGGTCTCGAGCAGTACTTC	CASSLGLEQYF
TRBV30	-	many	TRBJ1-2	TGTGCCTACAGGGAGGGCTATGGCTACACCTTC	CAYREGYGYTF
TRBV6-1	-	-	TRBJ1-2	TGTGCCAGCAACAGGGTCGGTAACTATGGCTACACCTTC	CASNRVGNYGYTF
TRBV6-5	-	-	TRBJ1-3	TGTGCCAGCAGTTCACCTTTACTCGACACCATATATTTT	CASSSPLLDTIYF
TRBV28	-	many	TRBJ2-1	TGTGCCAGCTCACTCCGCAGGGGAGCGTACAATGAGCAGTTCTTC	CASSLRRGAYNEQFF
TRBV7-2	-	many	TRBJ2-7	TGTGCCAGCAGCAACGGGACTCTCCCTCCCTACGAGCAGTACTTC	CASSNGTLPPYEQYF
TRBV7-8	TRBD2	many	TRBJ2-5	TGTGCCAGCAGCTCCGACAGCGGGAGAAAGACCCAGTACTTC	CASSSDSGRKTQYF
TRBV28	-	few	TRBJ2-2	TGTGCCAGCAGTTTATCGTCAGCGGGTGAAACCGGGGAGCTGTTTTTT	CASSLSSAGETGELFF
TRBV29-1	-	many	TRBJ2-5	TGCAGCGTTGAACTGCAGGGAGGACAAGAGACCCAGTACTTC	CSVELQGGQETQYF
TRBV6-5	-	many	TRBJ1-5	TGTGCCAGCAGTTATGAGGGTAGGGGCAGTCAGCCCCAGCATTTT	CASSYEGRGSQPQHF
TRBV13	-	many	TRBJ2-7	TGTGCCAGCAGCTCGGCAGGGGAAGGCTACGAGCAGTACTTC	CASSSAGEGYEQYF
TRBV28	TRBD1	-	TRBJ1-2	TGTGCCAGCAGCCAAGATGTTCCACAGGGGGCCTACGGCTACACCTTC	CASSQDVPQGAYGYTF
TRBV14	-	many	TRBJ1-1	TGTGCCAGCAGCCAGGGGATCGAAGCTTTCTTT	CASSQGIEAFF
TRBV28	-	many	TRBJ1-1	TGTGCCAGCAGTTTACTTACAAGAAACACTGAAGCTTTCTTT	CASSLLTRNTEAFF
TRBV6-6	TRBD1	many	TRBJ1-2	TGTGCCAGCAGTAGATCGGGACAGACTAACTATGGCTACACCTTC	CASSRSGQTNYGYTF
TRBV9	TRBD2	-	TRBJ2-2	TGTGCCAGCAGCGTAACTAGCGGGAGACCCACCGGGGAGCTGTTTTTT	CASSVTSGRPTGELFF
TRBV30	-	many	TRBJ1-1	TGTGCCTGGAGTTGGGAGAACACTGAAGCTTTCTTT	CAWSWENTEAFF
TRBV7-2	-	many	TRBJ2-7	TGTGCCAGCAGCTTAGAGTGGGAGCAGTACTTC	CASSLEWEQYF
TRBV9	-	many	TRBJ2-7	TGTGCCAGCACAAGGGACCCCGGATCCTACGAGCAGTACTTC	CASTRDPGSYEQYF
TRBV7-3	-	many	TRBJ1-1	TGTGCCAGCAGCTTAACAGTGAACACTGAAGCTTTCTTT	CASSLTVNTEAFF
TRBV27	TRBD1	few	TRBJ1-1	TGTGCCAGCACCCCTCGACAGGGTAAAGCTTTCTTT	CASTPRQGKAFF
TRBV11-2	TRBD1	many	TRBJ1-1	TGTGCCAGCAGCTCAGGACAGGGGGTTTGGACTGAAGCTTTCTTT	CASSSGQGVWTEAFF
TRBV4-1	TRBD1	many	TRBJ2-2	TGCGCCAGCAGCCAGCGGACAGGGGGAGTGGAGCTGTTTTTT	CASSQRTGGVELFF
TRBV29-1	-	many	TRBJ1-2	TGCAGCGCTCCCACGGGACGGGATAACTATGGCTACACCTTC	CSAPTGRDNYGYTF
TRBV6-1	-	many	TRBJ2-2	TGTGCCAGCAGTGAAACGGTACTACAGAGCGGGGAGCTGTTTTTT	CASSETVLQSGELFF
TRBV27	-	many	TRBJ2-7	TGTGCCAGCAGTTCGTACACGGACAAGGTGGGGTACGAGCAGTACTTC	CASSSYTDKVGYEQYF
TRBV6-1	-	many	TRBJ2-6	TGTGCCAGCAGTGAAGACAGCTCTGGGGCCAACGTCCTGACTTTC	CASSEDSSGANVLTF
TRBV27	-	many	TRBJ1-5	TGTGCCAGCAGTCTGGGCCCGGGTAGGGGACAGCCCCAGCATTTT	CASSLGPGRGQPQHF
TRBV12-3/TRBV12-4	-	many	TRBJ2-5	TGTGCCAGCACCCTCCCACAGGGAGGCCAAGAGACCCAGTACTTC	CASTLPQGGQETQYF
TRBV7-9	TRBD2	-	TRBJ2-5	TGTGCCAGCAGCGCAGACGGGACTATGGAGACCCAGTACTTC	CASSADGTMETQYF
TRBV29-1	TRBD2	-	TRBJ2-7	TGCAGCGAGTCCCCCCCGGGCGGGAGGAAGGACGAGCAGTACTTC	CSESPPGGRKDEQYF